This T cell receptor beta chain was retrieved from a study of shared T cell receptors in the human thymus. Libraries were prepared by immunoSEQ multiplex PCR; TCRdb keeps only in-frame clonotypes and omits some of them. The table shows about 540,000 clones, with around 78% occurring only once. Trimming removed 6 bases from V and 0 bases from J, with 12 bases in between. In germline, CDR1 is SNHLY, CDR2 FYNNEI. This CDR3 has 14 residues. These same records also appear under a second study, on human thymus T cells. This second study says: The donor group consisted of healthy Finnish infants who were having corrective surgery for congenital heart defects. Resected material from corrective heart surgery provided the thymus tissue analysed. The related literature has documented a marked overlap of thymic repertoires among unrelated individuals.

Source material: thymocytes. The rearrangement uses TRBV2 and TRBJ2-7, with a tentative D call TRBD2 (6 bases). The receptor comes from a boy under two years old with a congenital heart defect. Written as DNA, the CDR3 is TGTGCCAGCAGGTCCATAGCGGCCTCCTACGAGCAGTACTTC. It encodes CASRSIAASYEQYF.